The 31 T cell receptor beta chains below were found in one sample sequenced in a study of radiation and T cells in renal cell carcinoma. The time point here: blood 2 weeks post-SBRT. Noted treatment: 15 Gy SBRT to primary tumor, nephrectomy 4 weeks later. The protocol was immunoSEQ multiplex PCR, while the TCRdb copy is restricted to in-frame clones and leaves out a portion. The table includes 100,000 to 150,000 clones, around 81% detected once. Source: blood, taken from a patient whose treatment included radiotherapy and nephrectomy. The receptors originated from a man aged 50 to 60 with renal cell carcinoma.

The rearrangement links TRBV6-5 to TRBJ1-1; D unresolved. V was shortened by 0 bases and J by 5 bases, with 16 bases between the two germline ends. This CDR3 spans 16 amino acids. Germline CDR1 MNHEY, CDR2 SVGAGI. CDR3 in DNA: TGTGCCAGCAGTTACTCCTTACCTCGGCTGGGGACTGAAGCTTTCTTT. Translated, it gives CASSYSLPRLGTEAFF.

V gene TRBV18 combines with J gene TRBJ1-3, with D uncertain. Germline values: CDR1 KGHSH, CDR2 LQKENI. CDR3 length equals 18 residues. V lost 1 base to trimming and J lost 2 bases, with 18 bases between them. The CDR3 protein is CASSPLELGSLAGNTIYF. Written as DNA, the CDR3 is TGTGCCAGCTCACCACTTGAATTGGGGAGCCTGGCTGGAAACACCATATATTTT.

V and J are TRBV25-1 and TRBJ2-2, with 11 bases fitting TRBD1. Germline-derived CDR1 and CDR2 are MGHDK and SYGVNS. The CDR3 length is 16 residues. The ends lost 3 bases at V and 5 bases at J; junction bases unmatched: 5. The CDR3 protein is CASSDPGTGGTGELFF. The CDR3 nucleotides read TGTGCCAGCAGTGATCCCGGGACAGGGGGTACCGGGGAGCTGTTTTTT.

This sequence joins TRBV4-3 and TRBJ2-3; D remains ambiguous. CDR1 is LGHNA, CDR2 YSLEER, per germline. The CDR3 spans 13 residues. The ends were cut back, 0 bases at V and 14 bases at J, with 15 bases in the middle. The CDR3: CASSQETSGRRYF. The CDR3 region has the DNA TGCGCCAGCAGCCAAGAGACCTCTGGCCGTCGGTATTTT.

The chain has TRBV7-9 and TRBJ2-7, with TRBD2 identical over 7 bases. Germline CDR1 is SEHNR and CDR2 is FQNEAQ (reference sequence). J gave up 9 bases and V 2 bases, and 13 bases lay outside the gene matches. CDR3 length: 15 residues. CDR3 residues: CASSLYPGGLFVQYF. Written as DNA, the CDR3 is TGTGCCAGCAGCTTATATCCGGGGGGATTATTTGTGCAGTACTTC.

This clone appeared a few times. In nucleotides, the CDR3 is TGTGCCAGCAGCTTAACGGGCCACACAGATACGCAGTATTTT. Encoded protein: CASSLTGHTDTQYF. This sequence joins TRBV7-3 and TRBJ2-3, with D unresolved. Trimming removed 0 bases from V and 2 bases from J, with 6 bases in between. Germline V lookup: CDR1 SGHTA, CDR2 FQGTGA. The CDR3 length is 14 residues.

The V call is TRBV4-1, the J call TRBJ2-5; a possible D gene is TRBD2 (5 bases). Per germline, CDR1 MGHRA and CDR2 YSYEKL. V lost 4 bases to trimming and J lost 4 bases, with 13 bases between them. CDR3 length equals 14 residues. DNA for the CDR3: TGCGCCAGCAGCCCACTCCGGGGTGCAGAGACCCAGTACTTC. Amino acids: CASSPLRGAETQYF.

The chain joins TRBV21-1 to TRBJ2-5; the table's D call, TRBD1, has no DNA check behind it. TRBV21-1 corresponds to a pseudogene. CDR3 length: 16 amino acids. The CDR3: CASNAHRGLFGETQYF. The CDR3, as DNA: TGTGCCAGCAACGCCCATAGGGGGCTATTTGGAGAGACCCAGTACTTC.

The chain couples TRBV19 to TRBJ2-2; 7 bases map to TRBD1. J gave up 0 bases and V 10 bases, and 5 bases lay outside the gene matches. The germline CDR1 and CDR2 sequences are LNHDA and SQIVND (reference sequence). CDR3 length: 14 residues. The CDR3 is CATSGTANTGELFF. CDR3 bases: TGTGCCACCTCGGGGACAGCGAACACCGGGGAGCTGTTTTTT.

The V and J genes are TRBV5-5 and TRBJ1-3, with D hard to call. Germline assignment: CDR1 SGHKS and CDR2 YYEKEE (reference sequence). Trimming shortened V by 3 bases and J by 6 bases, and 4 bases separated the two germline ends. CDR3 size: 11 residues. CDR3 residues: CASSYSNTIYF. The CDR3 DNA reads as TGTGCCAGCAGCTACTCAAACACCATATATTTT.

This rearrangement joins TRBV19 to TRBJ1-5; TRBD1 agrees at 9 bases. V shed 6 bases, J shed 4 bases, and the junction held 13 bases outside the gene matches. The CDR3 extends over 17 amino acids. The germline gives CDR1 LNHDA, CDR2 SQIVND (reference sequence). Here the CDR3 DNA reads TGTGCCAGTAGGATGCTTGGGGGGACAGGGTCTAATCAGCCCCAGCATTTT. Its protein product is CASRMLGGTGSNQPQHF.

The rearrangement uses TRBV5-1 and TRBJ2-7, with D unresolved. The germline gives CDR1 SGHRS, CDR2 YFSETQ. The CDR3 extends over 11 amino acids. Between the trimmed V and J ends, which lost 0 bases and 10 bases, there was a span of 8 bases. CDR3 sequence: CASSLDSHQYF. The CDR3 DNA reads TGCGCCAGCAGCTTGGACAGTCACCAGTACTTC.

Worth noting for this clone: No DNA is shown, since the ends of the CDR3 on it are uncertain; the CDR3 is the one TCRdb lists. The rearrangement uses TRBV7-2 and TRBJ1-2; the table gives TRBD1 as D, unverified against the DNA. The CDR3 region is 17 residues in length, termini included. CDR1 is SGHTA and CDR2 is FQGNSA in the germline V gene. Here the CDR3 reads CASSLGFRARVLDGYTF.

The CDR3 coding sequence is TGTGCCAGCAGTTCCGCCCTAGGGGGCGAAACGTTCTTC. Protein product: CASSSALGGETFF. This sequence joins TRBV6-5 and TRBJ2-1, with 7 bases that match TRBD1. The CDR3 sequence is 13 residues long. Germline V gene lookup returns CDR1 MNHEY and CDR2 SVGAGI. V lost 4 bases, J lost 15 bases, and 12 bases stayed unmatched.

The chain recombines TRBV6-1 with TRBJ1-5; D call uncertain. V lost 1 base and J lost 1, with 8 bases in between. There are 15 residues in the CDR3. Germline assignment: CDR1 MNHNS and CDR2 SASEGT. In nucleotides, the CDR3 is TGTGCCAGCAGTGAAGTTCCGTGGAGCAATCAGCCCCAGCATTTT. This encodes CASSEVPWSNQPQHF.

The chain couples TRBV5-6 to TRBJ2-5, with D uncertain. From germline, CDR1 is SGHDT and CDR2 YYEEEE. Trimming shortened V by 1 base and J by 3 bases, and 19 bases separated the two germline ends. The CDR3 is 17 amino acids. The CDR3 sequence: CASSLRTEPDLKETQYF. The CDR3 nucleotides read TGTGCCAGCAGCTTGAGGACCGAGCCTGATTTAAAAGAGACCCAGTACTTC.

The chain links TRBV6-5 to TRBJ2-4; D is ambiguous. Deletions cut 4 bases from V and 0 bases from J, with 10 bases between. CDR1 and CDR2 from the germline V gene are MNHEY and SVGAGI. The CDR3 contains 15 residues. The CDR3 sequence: CASSFSLLAKNIQYF. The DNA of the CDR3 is TGTGCCAGCAGTTTTTCATTGCTAGCCAAAAACATTCAGTACTTC.

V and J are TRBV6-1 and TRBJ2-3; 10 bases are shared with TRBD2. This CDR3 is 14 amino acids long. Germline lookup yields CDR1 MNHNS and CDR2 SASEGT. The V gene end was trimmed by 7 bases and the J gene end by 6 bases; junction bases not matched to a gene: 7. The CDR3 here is CASTSQTSGDTQYF. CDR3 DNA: TGTGCCAGCACGAGTCAGACTAGCGGGGATACGCAGTATTTT.

The CDR3 bases are TGTGCCAGCAGCGGTGGCAGTTCCTACAATGAGCAGTTCTTC. Protein product: CASSGGSSYNEQFF. The genes are TRBV9 and TRBJ2-1; D is ambiguous. CDR1 SGDLS and CDR2 YYNGEE come from the germline V gene. Trimming took 3 bases from V and 1 from J, leaving 8 bases between them. This CDR3 is 14 amino acids long.

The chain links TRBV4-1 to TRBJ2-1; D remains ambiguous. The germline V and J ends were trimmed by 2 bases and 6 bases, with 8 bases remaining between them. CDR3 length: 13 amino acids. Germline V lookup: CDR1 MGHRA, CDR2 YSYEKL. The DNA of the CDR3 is TGCGCCAGCAGCCAACATCTGGTCAATGAGCAGTTCTTC. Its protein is CASSQHLVNEQFF.

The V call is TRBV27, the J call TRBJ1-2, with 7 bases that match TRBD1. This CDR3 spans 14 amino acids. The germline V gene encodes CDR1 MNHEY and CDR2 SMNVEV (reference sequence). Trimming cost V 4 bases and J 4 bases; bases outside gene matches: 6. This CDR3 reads CASSSRWDSYGYTF. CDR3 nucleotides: TGTGCCAGCAGTTCCAGATGGGACAGCTATGGCTACACCTTC.

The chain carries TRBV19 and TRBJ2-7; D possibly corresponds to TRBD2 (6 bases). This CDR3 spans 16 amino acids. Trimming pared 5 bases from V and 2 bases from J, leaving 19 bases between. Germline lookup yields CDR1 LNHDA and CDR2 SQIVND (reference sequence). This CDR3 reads CASSRNHGGTTYEQYF. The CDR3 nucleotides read TGTGCCAGTAGTCGTAACCATGGGGGGACCACCTACGAGCAGTACTTC.

The CDR3 nucleotides read TGCGCCAGCAGCCAAACGACAGGAGGCAATCAGCCCCAGCATTTT. This gives the protein CASSQTTGGNQPQHF. This chain uses TRBV4-3 with TRBJ1-5; maybe TRBD1 (6 bases). The germline V gene encodes CDR1 LGHNA and CDR2 YSLEER. The V end was cut by 2 bases, the J end by 2 bases, with 10 bases between. There are 15 residues in the CDR3.

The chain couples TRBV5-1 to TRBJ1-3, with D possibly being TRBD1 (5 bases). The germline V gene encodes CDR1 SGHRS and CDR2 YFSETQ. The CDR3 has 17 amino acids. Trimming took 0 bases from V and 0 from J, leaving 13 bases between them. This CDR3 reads CASSLDGGWYSGNTIYF. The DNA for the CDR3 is TGCGCCAGCAGCTTGGATGGGGGTTGGTACTCTGGAAACACCATATATTTT.

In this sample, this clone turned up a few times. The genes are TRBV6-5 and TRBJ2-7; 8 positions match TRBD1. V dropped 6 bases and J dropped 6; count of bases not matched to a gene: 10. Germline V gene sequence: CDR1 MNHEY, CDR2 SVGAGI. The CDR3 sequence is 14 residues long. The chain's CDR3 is CASSLAGTGAEQYF. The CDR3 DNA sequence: TGTGCCAGCAGCTTAGCCGGGACAGGTGCCGAGCAGTACTTC.

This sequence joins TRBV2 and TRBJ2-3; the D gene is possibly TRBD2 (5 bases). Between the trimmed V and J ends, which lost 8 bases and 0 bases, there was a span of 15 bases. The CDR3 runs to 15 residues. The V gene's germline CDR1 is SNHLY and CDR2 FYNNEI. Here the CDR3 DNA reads TGTGCCAGCTCTAGGACTGATGCTAGCACAGATACGCAGTATTTT. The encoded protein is CASSRTDASTDTQYF. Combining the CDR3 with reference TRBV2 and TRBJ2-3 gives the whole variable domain EPEVTQTPSHQVTQMGQEVILRCVPISNHLYFYWYRQILGQKVEFLVSFYNNEISEKSEIFDDQFSVERPDGSNFTLKIRSTKLEDSAMYFCASSRTDASTDTQYFGPGTRLTVL.

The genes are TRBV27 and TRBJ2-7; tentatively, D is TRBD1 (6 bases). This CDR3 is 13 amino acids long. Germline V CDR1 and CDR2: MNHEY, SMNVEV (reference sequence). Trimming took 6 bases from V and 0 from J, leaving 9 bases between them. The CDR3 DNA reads TGTGCCAGCAGCGGGACACCCTCCTACGAGCAGTACTTC. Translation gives CASSGTPSYEQYF.

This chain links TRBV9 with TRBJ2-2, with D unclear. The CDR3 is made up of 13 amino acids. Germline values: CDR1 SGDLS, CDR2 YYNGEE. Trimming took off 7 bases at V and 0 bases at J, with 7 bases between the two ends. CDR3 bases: TGTGCCAGCGATCCCCCGAACACCGGGGAGCTGTTTTTT. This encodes CASDPPNTGELFF. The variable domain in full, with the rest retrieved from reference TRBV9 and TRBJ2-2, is DSGVTQTPKHLITATGQRVTLRCSPRSGDLSVYWYQQSLDQGLQFLIQYYNGEERAKGNILERFSAQQFPDLHSELNLSSLELGDSALYFCASDPPNTGELFFGEGSRLTVL.

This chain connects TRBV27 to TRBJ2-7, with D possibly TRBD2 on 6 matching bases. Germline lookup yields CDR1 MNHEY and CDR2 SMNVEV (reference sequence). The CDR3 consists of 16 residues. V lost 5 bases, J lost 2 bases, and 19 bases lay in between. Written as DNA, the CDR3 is TGTGCCAGCAGTGGAGGGGTCCAACCTACGCCCTACGAGCAGTACTTC. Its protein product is CASSGGVQPTPYEQYF.

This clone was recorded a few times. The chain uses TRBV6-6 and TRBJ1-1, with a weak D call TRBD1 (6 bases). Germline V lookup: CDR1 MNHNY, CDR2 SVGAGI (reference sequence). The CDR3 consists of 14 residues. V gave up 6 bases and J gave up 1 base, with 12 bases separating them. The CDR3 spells CASSPQGSNTEAFF. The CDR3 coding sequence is TGTGCCAGCAGCCCCCAGGGGTCGAACACTGAAGCTTTCTTT.

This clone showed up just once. CDR3 region: CAWRQVGTGELFF. DNA for the CDR3: TGTGCCTGGAGGCAGGTTGGAACCGGGGAGCTGTTTTTT. This chain uses TRBV30 with TRBJ2-2; D gene unclear. Germline CDR1 GTSNPN, CDR2 SVGIG (reference sequence). The CDR3 totals 13 residues. Trimming pared 3 bases from V and 5 bases from J, leaving 10 bases between.